This is a list of T cell receptor beta chains from one sample in a study of blood T cell repertoires in COVID-19. Only in-frame clones appear in the TCRdb table, and some are missing; sequencing was by immunoSEQ multiplex PCR. The data contain approximately 170,000 clones, 80% to 90% of them singletons. The material sequenced was PBMCs or T cells enriched from blood (not recorded which). The receptors originated from a woman aged 45-65 years who had recovered from COVID-19. Both conserved end residues are part of each CDR3. Fields, in order: D gene, clone size, V gene, J gene, CDR3 protein, CDR3 DNA. D genes are given only for firm matches. Clone size, where shown, is once, few, many, or a class for clones that have expanded.

NA	NA	TRBV18	TRBJ2-4	CASSPPGQFGNIQYF	TGTGCCAGCTCACCACCGGGGCAGTTTGGAAACATTCAGTACTTC
NA	NA	TRBV7-2	TRBJ2-1	CASSLDRVAEQFF	TGTGCCAGCAGCTTAGATCGAGTAGCCGAGCAGTTCTTC
NA	NA	TRBV7-2	TRBJ2-1	CASTTQGGGRWNEQFF	TGTGCCAGCACCACCCAGGGGGGTGGCAGGTGGAATGAGCAGTTCTTC
NA	NA	TRBV3-1/TRBV3-2	TRBJ1-1	CASGTYRGNTEAFF	TGTGCCAGCGGAACGTATCGCGGGAACACTGAAGCTTTCTTT
NA	NA	TRBV5-8	TRBJ1-6	CASSLNPGGRYNSPLHF	TGTGCCAGCAGCTTAAATCCGGGGGGCCGTTATAATTCACCCCTCCACTTT
TRBD1	NA	TRBV29-1	TRBJ2-1	CSVVHRDRGRDEQFF	TGCAGCGTTGTCCACCGGGACAGGGGTCGGGATGAGCAGTTCTTC
NA	NA	TRBV29-1	TRBJ2-1	CSVGSLSYNEQFF	TGCAGCGTTGGGAGCCTCTCCTACAATGAGCAGTTCTTC
NA	NA	TRBV5-4	TRBJ2-5	CASSLNRAQETQYF	TGTGCCAGCAGCTTGAACAGGGCGCAAGAGACCCAGTACTTC
NA	once	TRBV3-1/TRBV3-2	TRBJ2-3	CASSLGVPSTDTQYF	TGTGCCAGCAGCCTGGGAGTTCCTAGCACAGATACGCAGTATTTT
NA	NA	TRBV7-6	TRBJ2-2	CASSLADTRPGELFF	TGTGCCAGCAGCTTAGCTGACACCAGGCCCGGGGAGCTGTTTTTT
TRBD2	NA	TRBV29-1	TRBJ2-5	CSGSVAGGAETQYF	TGCAGCGGGAGTGTAGCGGGGGGGGCAGAGACCCAGTACTTC
TRBD1	NA	TRBV18	TRBJ1-1	CASSPQEGAMGYTEAFF	TGTGCCAGCTCACCACAGGAGGGGGCGATGGGGTACACTGAAGCTTTCTTT
NA	NA	TRBV7-2	TRBJ1-1	CAARGNTEAFF	TGTGCAGCACGGGGAAACACTGAAGCTTTCTTT
NA	NA	TRBV19	TRBJ1-2	CASSKGGAQRISYGYTF	TGTGCCAGTAGTAAGGGAGGGGCCCAAAGGATCTCCTATGGCTACACCTTC
NA	NA	TRBV6-2/TRBV6-3	TRBJ2-1	CASSNGLSQSQNEQFF	TGTGCCAGCAGCAATGGACTCTCACAGAGCCAAAATGAGCAGTTCTTC
NA	NA	TRBV5-5	TRBJ1-4	CASSPTWAPNEKLFF	TGTGCCAGCAGCCCAACATGGGCACCAAATGAAAAACTGTTTTTT
TRBD1	NA	TRBV7-6	TRBJ2-5	CASSPPRTGMETQYF	TGTGCCAGCAGCCCACCCCGGACAGGGATGGAGACCCAGTACTTC
NA	few	TRBV5-6	TRBJ1-5	CASSIGDQPQHF	TGTGCCAGCAGCATAGGGGATCAGCCCCAGCATTTT